Listed here are 23 T cell receptor beta chains from one sample, sequenced in a study of blood T cell repertoires in COVID-19. Some clones are missing from TCRdb's copy, which holds only in-frame ones; the method was immunoSEQ multiplex PCR. The data hold about 130,000 clones, with around 80% observed a single time. Sequencing was performed on peripheral blood. Source of these receptors: a man under 40 with COVID-19, enrolled during active disease.

This clone was found once. This chain uses TRBV29-1 with TRBJ2-2, with a possible D match to TRBD2 (5 bases). The germline V gene encodes CDR1 SQVTM and CDR2 ANQGSEA. The CDR3 length is 14 residues. The V end was cut by 3 bases, the J end by 4 bases, with 12 bases between. Here the CDR3 DNA reads TGCAGCGTTGATTTCCTAGGGAGCACCGGGGAGCTGTTTTTT. Translated, it gives CSVDFLGSTGELFF.

The V call is TRBV19, the J call TRBJ2-7; perhaps TRBD2 as D (5 bases). The CDR3 spans 18 residues. The V gene's germline CDR1 is LNHDA and CDR2 SQIVND (reference sequence). Between the trimmed V and J ends, which lost 0 bases and 2 bases, there was a span of 20 bases. The CDR3 nucleotides are TGTGCCAGTAGTATAGATTACCCGGACGCCGGTAGCGCCTACGAGCAGTACTTC. Translated, it gives CASSIDYPDAGSAYEQYF.

The chain combines TRBV11-2 with TRBJ1-2, with D perhaps matching TRBD1 (5 bases). With 8 bases removed from V and 5 bases from J, the gap between germline ends came to 21 bases. The germline gives CDR1 SGHAT, CDR2 FQNNGV. CDR3 length equals 15 residues. The CDR3 DNA sequence: TGTGCCAGCGCCCCAGCTAGTCAGGGATGGTATGGCTACACCTTC. This translates into CASAPASQGWYGYTF.

The rearrangement links TRBV5-1 to TRBJ2-3, with D hard to call. The CDR3 totals 13 residues. V was trimmed by 0 bases and J by 1 base, leaving 3 bases between them. Germline V gives CDR1 SGHRS, CDR2 YFSETQ. CDR3 residues: CASSLAGTDTQYF. CDR3 sequence (DNA): TGCGCCAGCAGCTTGGCTGGCACAGATACGCAGTATTTT.

V is TRBV28 and J is TRBJ1-5; D might be TRBD1 (5 bases). The CDR3 covers 17 residues. Looked up from germline, CDR1 is MDHEN and CDR2 is SYDVKM. V dropped 6 bases and J dropped 4 bases, with 22 bases sitting between them. CDR3 in amino acids: CASRLTLRKGRNQPQHF. CDR3 nucleotides: TGTGCCAGCAGATTGACCCTCCGGAAGGGGAGGAATCAGCCCCAGCATTTT.

The chain has TRBV28 and TRBJ2-7, with TRBD1 identical over 9 bases. The CDR3 spans 16 residues. Trimming cost V 5 bases and J 4 bases; bases outside gene matches: 12. CDR1 and CDR2 from the germline V gene are MDHEN and SYDVKM. CDR3 DNA: TGTGCCAGCAGTCTCCCCAGGACAGGGGTTGGATACGAGCAGTACTTC. This translates into CASSLPRTGVGYEQYF.

Turning to this clone: Other DNA sequences from this sample encode an identical CDR3 as well. This sequence joins TRBV7-3 and TRBJ2-1; TRBD1 matches at 10 bases. This CDR3 is built from 15 residues. The V and J ends lost 4 bases and 4 bases, in that order; junction bases with no gene match: 4. Germline CDR1 and CDR2: SGHTA and FQGTGA. The CDR3 here is CASSSGTGAYNEQFF. The CDR3, as DNA: TGTGCCAGCAGCTCCGGGACAGGGGCATACAATGAGCAGTTCTTC. Filled out from reference TRBV7-3 and TRBJ2-1, the complete variable domain reads GAGVSQTPSNKVTEKGKYVELRCDPISGHTALYWYRQSLGQGPEFLIYFQGTGAADDSGLPNDRFFAVRPEGSVSTLKIQRTERGDSAVYLCASSSGTGAYNEQFFGPGTRLTVL.

This clone was counted a few times. This chain links TRBV7-2 with TRBJ2-3, with 10 positions matching TRBD1. This CDR3 contains 18 residues. With V trimmed by 4 bases and J by 2 bases, 12 bases remained unmatched. Germline assignment: CDR1 SGHTA and CDR2 FQGNSA. CDR3 sequence: CASSSTASGTGATDTQYF. CDR3 DNA sequence: TGTGCCAGCAGCTCAACCGCCTCCGGGACAGGGGCCACAGATACGCAGTATTTT.

The rearrangement joins TRBV19 to TRBJ1-1, with 7 bases matching TRBD1. The CDR3 extends over 13 amino acids. CDR1 LNHDA and CDR2 SQIVND come from the germline V gene (reference sequence). With 5 bases clipped from V and 5 bases from J, the junction kept 5 bases outside the gene matches. The CDR3 DNA reads as TGTGCCAGTAGTCCGACAGGGCAAACTGAAGCTTTCTTT. Its translation: CASSPTGQTEAFF.

The CDR3 bases are TGTGCCAGCAGTTACTCGAGCTGGGCGAGTGGAAACACCATATATTTT. Encoded protein: CASSYSSWASGNTIYF. The chain has TRBV6-5 and TRBJ1-3; D gene ambiguous. The CDR3 contains 16 residues. Trimming removed 0 bases from V and 3 bases from J, with 12 bases in between. Per the germline V gene, CDR1 is MNHEY and CDR2 is SVGAGI.

The chain links TRBV5-1 to TRBJ2-5, with 8 bases aligning to TRBD1. The J segment lost 1 base and the V segment lost 2 bases, leaving 16 bases of the junction unmatched. The CDR3 spans 19 residues. Germline V gives CDR1 SGHRS, CDR2 YFSETQ. As DNA, the CDR3 is TGCGCCAGCAGCTTTCCGACAGGGGCTTCTGGATTGGTCCAAGAGACCCAGTACTTC. Translation gives CASSFPTGASGLVQETQYF.

The chain's CDR3 is CSVLEGTHEQYF. The CDR3 DNA sequence: TGCAGCGTTTTGGAGGGGACCCACGAGCAGTACTTC. This chain joins TRBV29-1 and TRBJ2-7; D perhaps matches TRBD2 (6 bases). Trimming shortened V by 5 bases and J by 5 bases, and 13 bases separated the two germline ends. The CDR3 runs 12 residues. Germline lookup yields CDR1 SQVTM and CDR2 ANQGSEA.

The gene calls are TRBV28 and TRBJ1-5; 7 bases agree with TRBD1. The V segment lost 6 bases and the J segment 1 base; nucleotides outside the gene matches: 3. The CDR3 runs 14 residues. CDR1 is MDHEN, CDR2 SYDVKM, per germline. CDR3 residues: CASRKDRSNQPQHF. CDR3 DNA sequence: TGTGCCAGCAGGAAGGACAGGAGCAATCAGCCCCAGCATTTT.

The rearrangement joins TRBV11-1 to TRBJ1-1; 9 nucleotides match TRBD1. The CDR3 runs to 13 residues. Germline lookup yields CDR1 SGHAT and CDR2 FQDESV (reference sequence). Trimming at V came to 6 bases and at J to 4 bases, leaving 3 bases not matched to a gene. CDR3 amino acids: CASSQQGATEAFF. The CDR3 DNA sequence: TGTGCCAGCAGTCAACAGGGGGCCACTGAAGCTTTCTTT.

This clone has a single count. This rearrangement joins TRBV14 to TRBJ2-5; 9 bases fit TRBD1. The CDR3 consists of 13 residues. Germline V CDR1 and CDR2: SGHDN, FVKESK. V lost 2 bases to trimming and J lost 9 bases; unmatched junction nucleotides: 4. The CDR3 nucleotides are TGTGCCAGCAGCCAACTACAGGGGGCGGCCCAGTACTTC. The encoded protein is CASSQLQGAAQYF.

This chain connects TRBV27 to TRBJ2-3, with a tentative D call TRBD1 (5 bases). V gave up 2 bases and J gave up 0 bases, with 9 bases separating them. This CDR3 spans 15 amino acids. Per the germline V gene, CDR1 is MNHEY and CDR2 is SMNVEV (reference sequence). CDR3 nucleotides: TGTGCCAGCAGTTTAGGCAGGGTTAGCACAGATACGCAGTATTTT. It translates to CASSLGRVSTDTQYF.

The chain carries TRBV4-1 and TRBJ1-1; possible D gene TRBD1, 6 bases. Germline CDR1 and CDR2: MGHRA and YSYEKL. V was clipped by 9 bases and J by 0 bases, with 17 bases between them. The length of the CDR3 is 15 residues. The CDR3 spells CASARTDFMNTEAFF. The CDR3 DNA reads TGCGCCAGTGCGAGGACAGACTTCATGAACACTGAAGCTTTCTTT.

This sequence joins TRBV4-1 and TRBJ1-1, with D possibly TRBD1 on 6 matching bases. CDR1 is MGHRA and CDR2 is YSYEKL in the germline V gene. The length of the CDR3 is 16 residues. Trimming pared 0 bases from V and 6 bases from J, leaving 17 bases between. CDR3 nucleotide sequence: TGCGCCAGCAGCCAAGATTTGGGGGCGTGGGTGGCTGAAGCTTTCTTT. Protein product: CASSQDLGAWVAEAFF.

The V and J genes are TRBV7-2 and TRBJ2-5; unclear D gene. The CDR3 is 14 amino acids. CDR1 is SGHTA and CDR2 is FQGNSA in the germline V gene. V shed 2 bases and J shed 1 base, with 8 bases lying between them. CDR3 sequence: CASSLLGGQETQYF. CDR3 sequence (DNA): TGTGCCAGCAGCTTATTAGGCGGCCAAGAGACCCAGTACTTC.

This clone turned up a few times. Other DNA sequences in the sample encode the same CDR3. V gene TRBV3-1 (or the pseudogene TRBV3-2) combines with J gene TRBJ2-1; D is unresolved. Germline CDR1 and CDR2: LGHDT and YNNKEL (reference sequence). The V end was cut by 0 bases, the J end by 10 bases, with 10 bases between. The CDR3 is 13 residues long. The CDR3 is CASSQEPRYEQFF. The CDR3 nucleotides read TGTGCCAGCAGCCAAGAACCGCGCTACGAGCAGTTCTTC.

The gene calls are TRBV18 and TRBJ2-3; 15 bases fit TRBD2. This CDR3 region has 17 residues. V shed 4 bases, J shed 4 bases, and the junction held 6 bases outside the gene matches. From germline, CDR1 is KGHSH and CDR2 LQKENI. The CDR3 here is CASSRWTSGRGADTQYF. The CDR3 nucleotides read TGTGCCAGCTCACGATGGACTAGCGGGAGGGGTGCAGATACGCAGTATTTT.

This clone has ten or more counts. The rearrangement links TRBV10-3 to TRBJ2-1; TRBD2 might be the D (5 bases). From germline, CDR1 is ENHRY and CDR2 SYGVKD. V was pared by 0 bases and J by 8 bases, with 11 bases between. The CDR3 spans 14 residues. CDR3 amino acids: CAISESTLRDEQFF. The CDR3 DNA reads TGTGCCATCAGTGAGTCGACGTTGCGGGATGAGCAGTTCTTC.

The chain carries TRBV14 and TRBJ1-1; D unclear. The CDR3 covers 16 residues. V lost 1 base and J 4 bases, leaving 16 bases between the germline ends. Germline values: CDR1 SGHDN, CDR2 FVKESK. The chain's CDR3 is CASSQGIGGLFTEAFF. CDR3 DNA sequence: TGTGCCAGCAGCCAAGGAATAGGTGGGCTTTTCACTGAAGCTTTCTTT.